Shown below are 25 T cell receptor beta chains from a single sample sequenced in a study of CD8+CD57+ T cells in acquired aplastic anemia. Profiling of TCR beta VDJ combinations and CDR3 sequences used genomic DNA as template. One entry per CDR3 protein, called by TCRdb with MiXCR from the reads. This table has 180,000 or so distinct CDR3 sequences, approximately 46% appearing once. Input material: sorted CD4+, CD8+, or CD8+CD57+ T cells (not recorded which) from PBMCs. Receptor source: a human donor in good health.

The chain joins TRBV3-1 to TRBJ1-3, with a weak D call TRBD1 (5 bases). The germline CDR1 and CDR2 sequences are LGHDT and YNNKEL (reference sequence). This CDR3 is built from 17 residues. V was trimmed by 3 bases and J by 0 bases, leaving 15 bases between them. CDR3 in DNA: TGTGCCAGCAGCCAGGGGGGACTTTCAACCTCTGGAAACACCATATATTTT. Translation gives CASSQGGLSTSGNTIYF.

This chain's CDR3 is CSARDRGSLGETQYF. CDR3 in DNA: TGCAGTGCTAGAGATCGGGGCAGCCTAGGGGAGACCCAGTACTTC. V and J are TRBV20-1 and TRBJ2-7; D is tentatively TRBD1 or TRBD2 (5 bases each). The J call may be faulty, since TRBJ2-5 better matches the DNA end. Germline CDR1 DFQATT, CDR2 SNEGSKA (reference sequence). CDR3 length equals 15 residues.

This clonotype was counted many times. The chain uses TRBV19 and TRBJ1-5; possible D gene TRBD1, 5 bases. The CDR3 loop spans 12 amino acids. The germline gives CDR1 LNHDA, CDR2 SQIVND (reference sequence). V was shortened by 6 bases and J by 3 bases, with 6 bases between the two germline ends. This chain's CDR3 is CASRDNNQPQHF. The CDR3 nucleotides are TGTGCCAGTAGGGACAACAATCAGCCCCAGCATTTT.

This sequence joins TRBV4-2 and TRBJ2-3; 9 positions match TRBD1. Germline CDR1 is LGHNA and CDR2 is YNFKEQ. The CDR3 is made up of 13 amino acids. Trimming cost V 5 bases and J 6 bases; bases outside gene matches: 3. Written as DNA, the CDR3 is TGTGCCAGCAGCTTAGACAGGGGGGATACGCAGTATTTT. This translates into CASSLDRGDTQYF.

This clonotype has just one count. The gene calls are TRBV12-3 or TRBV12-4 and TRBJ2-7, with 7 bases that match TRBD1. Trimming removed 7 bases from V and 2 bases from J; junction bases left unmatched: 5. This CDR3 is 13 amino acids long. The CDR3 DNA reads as TGTGCCAGCACAACAGGGGTCGCCTACGAGCAGTACTTC. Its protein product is CASTTGVAYEQYF.

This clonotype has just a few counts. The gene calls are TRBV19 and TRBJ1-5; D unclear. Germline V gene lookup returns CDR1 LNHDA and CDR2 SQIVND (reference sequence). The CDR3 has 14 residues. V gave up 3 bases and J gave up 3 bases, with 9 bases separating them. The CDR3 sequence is CASSISSNNQPQHF. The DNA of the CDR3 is TGTGCCAGTAGTATCTCCAGCAACAATCAGCCCCAGCATTTT.

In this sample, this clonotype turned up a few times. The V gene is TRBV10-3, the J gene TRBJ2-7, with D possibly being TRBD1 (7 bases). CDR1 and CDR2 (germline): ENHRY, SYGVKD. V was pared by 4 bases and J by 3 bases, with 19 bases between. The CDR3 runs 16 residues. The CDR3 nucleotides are TGTGCCATCAGTGCCCCAGGAGGGCCAGGGGGCTACGAGCAGTACTTC. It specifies CAISAPGGPGGYEQYF.

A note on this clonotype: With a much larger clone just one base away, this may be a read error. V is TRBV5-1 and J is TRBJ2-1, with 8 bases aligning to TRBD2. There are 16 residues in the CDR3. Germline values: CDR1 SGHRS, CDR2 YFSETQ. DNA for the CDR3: TGCGCCAGCAGCACTGGACTAGCACTAAAGCACAATGAGCAGTCCTTC. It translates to CASSTGLALKHNEQSF.

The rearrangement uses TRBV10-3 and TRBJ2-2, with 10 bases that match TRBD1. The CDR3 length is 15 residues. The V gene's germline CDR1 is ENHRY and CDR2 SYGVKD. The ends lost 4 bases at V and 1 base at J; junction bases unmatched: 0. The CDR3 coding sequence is TGTGCCATCAGTGGGACAGGGGGGAACACCGGGGAGCTGTTTTTT. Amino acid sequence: CAISGTGGNTGELFF.

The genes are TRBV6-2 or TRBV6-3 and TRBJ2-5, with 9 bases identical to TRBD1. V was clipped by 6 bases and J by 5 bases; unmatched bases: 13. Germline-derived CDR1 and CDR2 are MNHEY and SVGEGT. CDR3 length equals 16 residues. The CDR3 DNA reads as TGTGCCAGCAGCCTACCGGGGACAGGGCTCTGGGAGACCCAGTACTTC. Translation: CASSLPGTGLWETQYF.

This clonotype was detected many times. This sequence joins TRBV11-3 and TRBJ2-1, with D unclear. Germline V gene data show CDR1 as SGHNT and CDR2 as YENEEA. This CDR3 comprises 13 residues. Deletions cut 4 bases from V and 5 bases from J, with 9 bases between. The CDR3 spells CASSSRRDNEQFF. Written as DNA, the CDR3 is TGTGCCAGCAGCTCGCGACGAGACAATGAGCAGTTCTTC.

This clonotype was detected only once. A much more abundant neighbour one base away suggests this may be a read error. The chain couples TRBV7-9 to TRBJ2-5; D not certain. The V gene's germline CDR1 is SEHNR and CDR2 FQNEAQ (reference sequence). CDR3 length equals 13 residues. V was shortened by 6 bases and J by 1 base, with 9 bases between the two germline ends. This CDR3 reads CASSSWAQETQYF. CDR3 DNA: TGTGCCAGCAGTTCCTGGGCCCAAGAGACCCAGTACTTC.

This CDR3 reads CATSSRGGYQETQYF. In DNA form, the CDR3 reads TGTGCCACCAGCTCCAGGGGGGGATACCAAGAGACCCAGTACTTC. The chain has TRBV15 and TRBJ2-5, with D perhaps being TRBD1 or TRBD2 (7 bases each). Looked up from germline, CDR1 is LNHNV and CDR2 is YYDKDF (reference sequence). The CDR3 has 15 amino acids. V lost 5 bases and J lost 0, with 13 bases in between.

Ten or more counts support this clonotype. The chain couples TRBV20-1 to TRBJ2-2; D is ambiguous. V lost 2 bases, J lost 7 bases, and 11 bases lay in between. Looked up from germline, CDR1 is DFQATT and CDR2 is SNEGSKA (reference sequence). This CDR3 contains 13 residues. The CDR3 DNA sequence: TGCAGTGCTAGAAATTCGCTCGGCGGGGAGCTGTTTTTT. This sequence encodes CSARNSLGGELFF.

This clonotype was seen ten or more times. The CDR3 DNA is TGTGCCAGCAAACTACGGGAGAACACCGGGGAGCTGTTTTTT. Its translation is CASKLRENTGELFF. The chain employs TRBV6-1 and TRBJ2-2, with a tentative D call TRBD2 (5 bases). Germline loops: CDR1 MNHNS, CDR2 SASEGT. Trimming shortened V by 7 bases and J by 1 base, and 10 bases separated the two germline ends. The CDR3 totals 14 residues.

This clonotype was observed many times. The DNA of the CDR3 is TGCGCCAGCAGCCAAGTTGCGATGGGATATGACATTCAGTACTTC. The encoded protein is CASSQVAMGYDIQYF. The V call is TRBV4-1, the J call TRBJ2-4; D call uncertain. V lost 1 base to trimming and J lost 8 bases, with 15 bases between them. There are 15 residues in the CDR3. Germline V gene lookup returns CDR1 MGHRA and CDR2 YSYEKL.

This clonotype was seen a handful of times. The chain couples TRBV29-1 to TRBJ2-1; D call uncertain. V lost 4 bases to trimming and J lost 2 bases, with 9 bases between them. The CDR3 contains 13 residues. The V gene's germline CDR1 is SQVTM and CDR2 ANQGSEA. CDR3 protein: CSVAGLTYNEQFF. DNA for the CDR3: TGCAGCGTTGCCGGGCTGACCTACAATGAGCAGTTCTTC.

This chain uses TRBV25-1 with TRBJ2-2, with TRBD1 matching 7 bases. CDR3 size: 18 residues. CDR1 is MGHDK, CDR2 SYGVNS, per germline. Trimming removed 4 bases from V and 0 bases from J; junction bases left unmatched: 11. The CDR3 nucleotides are TGTGCCAGCAGTGTACGGGACAGAGCATCCGCGAACACCGGGGAGCTGTTTTTT. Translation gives CASSVRDRASANTGELFF.

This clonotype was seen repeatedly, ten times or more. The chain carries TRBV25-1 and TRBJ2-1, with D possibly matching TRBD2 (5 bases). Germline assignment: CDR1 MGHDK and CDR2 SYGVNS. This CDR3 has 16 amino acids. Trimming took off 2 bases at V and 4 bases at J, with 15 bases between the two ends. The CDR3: CASSERENGPYNEQFF. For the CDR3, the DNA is TGTGCCAGCAGTGAAAGGGAGAACGGACCTTACAATGAGCAGTTCTTC.

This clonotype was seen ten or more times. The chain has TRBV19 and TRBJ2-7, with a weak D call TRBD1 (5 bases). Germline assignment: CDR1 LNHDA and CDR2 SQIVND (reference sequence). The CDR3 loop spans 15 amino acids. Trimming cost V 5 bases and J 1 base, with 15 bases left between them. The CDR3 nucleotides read TGTGCCAGTAGTCCCTTGGACACCAAATCCTACGAGCAGTACTTC. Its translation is CASSPLDTKSYEQYF.

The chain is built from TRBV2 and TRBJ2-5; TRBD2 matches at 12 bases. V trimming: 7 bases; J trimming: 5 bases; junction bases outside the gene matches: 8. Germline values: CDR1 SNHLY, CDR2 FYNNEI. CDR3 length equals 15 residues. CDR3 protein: CASKRLAGEGETQYF. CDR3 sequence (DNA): TGTGCCAGCAAGCGACTAGCGGGAGAGGGTGAGACCCAGTACTTC.

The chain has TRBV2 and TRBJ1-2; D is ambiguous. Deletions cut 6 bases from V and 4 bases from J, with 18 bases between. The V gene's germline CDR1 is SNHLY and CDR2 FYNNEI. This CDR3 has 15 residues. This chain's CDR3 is CASSSRRELGYGYTF. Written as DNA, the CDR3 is TGTGCCAGCAGCTCACGCCGGGAACTGGGCTATGGCTACACCTTC.

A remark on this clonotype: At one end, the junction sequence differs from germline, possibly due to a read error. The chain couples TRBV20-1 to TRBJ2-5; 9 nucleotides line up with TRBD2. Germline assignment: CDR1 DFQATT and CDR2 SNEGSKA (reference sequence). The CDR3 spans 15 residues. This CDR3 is CSARGHSGSSETQYF. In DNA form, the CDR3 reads TGCAGTGCCAGAGGCCATAGCGGGAGTTCAGAGACCCAGTACTTC.

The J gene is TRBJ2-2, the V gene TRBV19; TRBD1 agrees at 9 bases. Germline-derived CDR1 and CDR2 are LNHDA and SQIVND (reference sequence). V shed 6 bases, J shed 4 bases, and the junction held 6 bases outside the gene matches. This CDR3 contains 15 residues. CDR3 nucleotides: TGTGCCAGTAGGAGGACAGGGGTACGCACCGGGGAGCTGTTTTTT. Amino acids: CASRRTGVRTGELFF.

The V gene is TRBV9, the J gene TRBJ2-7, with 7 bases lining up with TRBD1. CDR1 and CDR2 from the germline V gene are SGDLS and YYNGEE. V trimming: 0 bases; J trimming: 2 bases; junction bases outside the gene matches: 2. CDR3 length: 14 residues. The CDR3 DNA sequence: TGTGCCAGCAGCGTAGCAGGGACAGCCTACGAGCAGTACTTC. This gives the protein CASSVAGTAYEQYF.